What follows are 16 T cell receptor beta chains derived from one specimen sequenced in a study of neoadjuvant anti-PD-1 for oral cavity cancer. TCRdb's copy holds only in-frame clones and misses some; the assay was immunoSEQ multiplex PCR. The sample contains 5,500 to 8,000 clones, around 74% of which appear only once. The sequencing here drew on PBMCs, taken before nivolumab (anti-PD-1) treatment. The receptor set was obtained from a person aged 35-80 years with oral cavity squamous cell carcinoma.

The rearrangement uses TRBV25-1 and TRBJ2-5, with 9 positions matching TRBD2. Matching the DNA end better, TRBJ2-7 makes the J call doubtful. The CDR3 has 15 amino acids. The germline gives CDR1 MGHDK, CDR2 SYGVNS. The CDR3 sequence is CASSMASGAPSEQYF. The CDR3 DNA reads TGTGCCAGCAGTATGGCTAGCGGGGCCCCAAGCGAGCAGTACTTC.

The CDR3 DNA reads TGTGCCAGCAGGACTCTCGGGGGGGCCGTAAACATTCAGTACTTC. Amino acid sequence: CASRTLGGAVNIQYF. V is TRBV2 and J is TRBJ2-4; 8 bases agree with TRBD2. With 6 bases clipped from V and 6 bases from J, the junction kept 10 bases outside the gene matches. Germline loops: CDR1 SNHLY, CDR2 FYNNEI. CDR3 length equals 15 residues. The full variable domain, with the rest looked up from reference TRBV2 and TRBJ2-4, is EPEVTQTPSHQVTQMGQEVILRCVPISNHLYFYWYRQILGQKVEFLVSFYNNEISEKSEIFDDQFSVERPDGSNFTLKIRSTKLEDSAMYFCASRTLGGAVNIQYFGAGTRLSVL.

This rearrangement joins TRBV7-2 to TRBJ2-3, with 10 bases that match TRBD1. J gave up 4 bases and V 6 bases, and 4 bases lay outside the gene matches. Germline V gene sequence: CDR1 SGHTA, CDR2 FQGNSA. The CDR3 sequence is 14 residues long. CDR3 sequence (DNA): TGTGCCAGCAGAGACAGGGGGCAGTCAGATACGCAGTATTTT. This encodes CASRDRGQSDTQYF.

V usage is TRBV5-6 and J usage is TRBJ1-3; D is possibly TRBD1 (5 bases). Germline V gives CDR1 SGHDT, CDR2 YYEEEE. Trimming removed 0 bases from V and 4 bases from J, with 11 bases in between. The CDR3 consists of 15 residues. The CDR3 region is CASSLEGRAGNTIYF. Here the CDR3 DNA reads TGTGCCAGCAGCTTGGAGGGCAGGGCCGGAAACACCATATATTTT.

In this sample, this clone turned up once. The chain carries TRBV7-7 and TRBJ2-3, with 8 bases lining up with TRBD2. CDR3 size: 15 residues. Trimming took 3 bases from V and 3 from J; bases not matched to a gene: 5. Germline V gene lookup returns CDR1 SSHAT and CDR2 FNYEAQ (reference sequence). The CDR3 region is CASSLGGGKTDTQYF. The DNA for the CDR3 is TGTGCCAGCAGCTTGGGCGGGGGGAAGACAGATACGCAGTATTTT.

The chain is built from TRBV7-2 and TRBJ2-1, with 10 nucleotides matching TRBD2. The CDR3 is 15 amino acids. V dropped 2 bases and J dropped 7; count of bases not matched to a gene: 5. Germline values: CDR1 SGHTA, CDR2 FQGNSA. This CDR3 is CASSLSGGAFNEQFF. In nucleotides, the CDR3 is TGTGCCAGCAGCTTAAGCGGGGGGGCCTTTAATGAGCAGTTCTTC.

This clone was found a few times. The rearrangement links TRBV29-1 to TRBJ2-3; D not certain. V lost 6 bases and J lost 8, with 12 bases in between. The germline V gene has CDR1 SQVTM and CDR2 ANQGSEA. The CDR3 extends over 11 amino acids. The DNA of the CDR3 is TGCAGCGTAGAGGACCCTCCTACGCAGTATTTT. Protein: CSVEDPPTQYF.

This clone was found once. The chain links TRBV9 to TRBJ2-2, with D possibly matching TRBD2 (6 bases). The CDR3 spans 15 residues. In germline, CDR1 is SGDLS, CDR2 YYNGEE. With 0 bases removed from V and 2 bases from J, the gap between germline ends came to 8 bases. The DNA for the CDR3 is TGTGCCAGCAGCGTAGCGGCGGGAAACACCGGGGAGCTGTTTTTT. Its translation: CASSVAAGNTGELFF.

The genes are TRBV5-8 and TRBJ1-4; D is possibly TRBD1 (6 bases). Germline-derived CDR1 and CDR2 are SGHTS and YDEGEE. The CDR3 loop spans 14 amino acids. The V and J ends lost 3 bases and 3 bases respectively, with 9 bases between them. In nucleotides, the CDR3 is TGTGCCAGCAGCTCAGGGGCAGCTAATGAAAAACTGTTTTTT. This gives the protein CASSSGAANEKLFF. The full variable domain, completed using reference TRBV5-8 and TRBJ1-4, is EAGVTQSPTHLIKTRGQQATLRCSPISGHTSVYWYQQALGLGLQFLLWYDEGEERNRGNFPPRFSGRQFPNYSSELNVNALELEDSALYLCASSSGAANEKLFFGSGTQLSVL.

The J gene is TRBJ1-5, the V gene TRBV7-6; D gene unclear. Germline V gene data show CDR1 as SGHVS and CDR2 as FNYEAQ. The CDR3 runs 12 residues. Trimming cost V 10 bases and J 3 bases, with 10 bases left between them. In DNA, the CDR3 is TGTGCCACCGGGCTAAACAATCAGCCCCAGCATTTT. Protein product: CATGLNNQPQHF.

This clone came up once. J is TRBJ2-7 and V is TRBV27, with TRBD1 as a possible D gene (5 bases). V was pared by 7 bases and J by 2 bases, with 12 bases between. The CDR3 extends over 13 amino acids. Germline V CDR1 and CDR2: MNHEY, SMNVEV (reference sequence). In DNA, the CDR3 is TGTGCCAGCACCAAATTAGGGGCCTACGAGCAGTACTTC. Protein sequence: CASTKLGAYEQYF.

For the CDR3, the DNA is TGTGCCACCAGCCCTAGCAATCAGCCCCAGCATTTT. Protein product: CATSPSNQPQHF. This rearrangement joins TRBV15 to TRBJ1-5; D is unresolved. CDR3 length: 12 amino acids. Germline V CDR1 and CDR2: LNHNV, YYDKDF (reference sequence). Deletions cut 5 bases from V and 0 bases from J, with 2 bases between.

The chain carries TRBV7-8 and TRBJ1-4; 7 bases agree with TRBD1. CDR3 length: 16 residues. V lost 3 bases to trimming and J lost 5 bases; unmatched junction nucleotides: 9. Germline values: CDR1 SGHVS, CDR2 FQNEAQ. DNA for the CDR3: TGTGCCAGCAGCTTCTTCTCCAGGGGGATGAATGAAAAACTGTTTTTT. It codes for CASSFFSRGMNEKLFF. The full variable domain, completed using reference TRBV7-8 and TRBJ1-4, is GAGVSQSPRYKVAKRGQDVALRCDPISGHVSLFWYQQALGQGPEFLTYFQNEAQLDKSGLPSDRFFAERPEGSVSTLKIQRTQQEDSAVYLCASSFFSRGMNEKLFFGSGTQLSVL.

This chain uses TRBV10-1 with TRBJ1-5; possible D gene TRBD1, 5 bases. Germline values: CDR1 WNHNN, CDR2 SYGVQD (reference sequence). V lost 8 bases and J lost 3, with 20 bases in between. The CDR3 is 16 residues long. The CDR3 sequence is CASVPHKGVNNQPQHF. The CDR3 nucleotides are TGCGCCAGCGTCCCCCATAAAGGGGTAAACAATCAGCCCCAGCATTTT.

V gene TRBV7-9 combines with J gene TRBJ1-4; D may be TRBD1 (6 bases). The CDR3 has 16 amino acids. Germline assignment: CDR1 SEHNR and CDR2 FQNEAQ (reference sequence). The V and J ends lost 6 bases and 4 bases respectively, with 18 bases between them. The CDR3 DNA reads as TGTGCCAGCAGGCAAGCGATCGGACAGCGTAATGAAAAACTGTTTTTT. It is translated as CASRQAIGQRNEKLFF.

This chain joins TRBV7-2 and TRBJ1-6; D is uncertain. The CDR3 has 16 residues. CDR1 and CDR2 from the germline V gene are SGHTA and FQGNSA. V was shortened by 0 bases and J by 8 bases, with 14 bases between the two germline ends. The CDR3 spells CASSLAPRTLDSPLHF. The CDR3 bases are TGTGCCAGCAGCTTAGCGCCAAGGACCCTTGATTCACCCCTCCACTTT.